Given below is one T cell receptor beta chain in context. What it binds is not known. Scientists isolated CD4+ T cells after a roughly nine-day culture period ended. Negative nucleocapsid antibody tests before and after vaccination confirmed no previous SARS-CoV-2 infection. This CDR3 is built from 12 residues. Germline V lookup: CDR1 MNHEY, CDR2 SVGAGI. V was cut by 6 bases and J by 2 bases, with 7 bases left in between. The data stem from a study of vaccination effects on CD4 cells after COVID-19. Here immunoSEQ multiplex PCR was the method, and the copy in TCRdb shows in-frame clones only, minus some. This sample has about 28,000 clones, with 50% to 70% found just once.

The sample in question was CD4+ T cells from PBMCs cultured without peptide, obtained before COVID-19 vaccination. The receptor was derived from a human donor who received a COVID-19 vaccine. The chain uses TRBV6-5 and TRBJ1-2; D possibly corresponds to TRBD1 (5 bases). DNA of the CDR3: TGTGCCAGCAGCGGGGACAACTATGGCTACACCTTC. Translating it yields CASSGDNYGYTF.